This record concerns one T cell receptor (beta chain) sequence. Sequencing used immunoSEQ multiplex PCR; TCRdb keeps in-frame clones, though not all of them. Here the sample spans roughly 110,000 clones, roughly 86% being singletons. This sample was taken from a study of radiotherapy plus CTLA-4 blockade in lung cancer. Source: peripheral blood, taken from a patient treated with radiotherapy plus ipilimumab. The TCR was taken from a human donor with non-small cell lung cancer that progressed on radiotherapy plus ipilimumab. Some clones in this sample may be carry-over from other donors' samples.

The CDR3 coding sequence is TGTGCCAGCAGTTACTCGAACAGGGCTGGGGCCAACGTCCTGACTTTC. Translation: CASSYSNRAGANVLTF. The chain has TRBV6-5 and TRBJ2-6, with D perhaps matching TRBD1 (6 bases). The length of the CDR3 is 16 residues. The germline CDR1 and CDR2 sequences are MNHEY and SVGAGI. Trimming left V 0 bases short and J 2 bases short, with 8 bases between.